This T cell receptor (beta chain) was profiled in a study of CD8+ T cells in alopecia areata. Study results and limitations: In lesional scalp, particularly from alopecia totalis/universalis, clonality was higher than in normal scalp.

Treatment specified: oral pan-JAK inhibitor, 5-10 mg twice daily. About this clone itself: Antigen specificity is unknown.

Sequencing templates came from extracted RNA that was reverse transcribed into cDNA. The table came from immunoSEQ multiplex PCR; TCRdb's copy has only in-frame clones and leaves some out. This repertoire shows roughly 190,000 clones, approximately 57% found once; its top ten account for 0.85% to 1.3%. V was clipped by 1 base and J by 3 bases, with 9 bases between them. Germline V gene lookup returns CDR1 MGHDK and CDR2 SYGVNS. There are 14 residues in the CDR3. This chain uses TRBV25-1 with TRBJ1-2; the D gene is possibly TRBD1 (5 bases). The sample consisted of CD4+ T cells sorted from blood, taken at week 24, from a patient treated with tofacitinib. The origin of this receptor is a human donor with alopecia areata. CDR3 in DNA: TGTGCCAGCAGTGAATCCGGGGCAGACTATGGCTACACCTTC. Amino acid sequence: CASSESGADYGYTF.